The 16 T cell receptor beta chains below come from one sample, sequenced in a study of blood T cells in healthy people across ages. A sample-barcoded 5' primer and a J-beta primer mix were used in a second PCR of roughly 7 to 12 cycles. From the 5' RACE reads, TCRdb called clonotypes with MiXCR, one entry per CDR3 protein. The profile shows 700,000 to 900,000 distinct CDR3 sequences, approximately 53% of them singletons. Sample: blood. The source is an elderly man in good health.

The gene calls are TRBV27 and TRBJ1-1; D unclear. This CDR3 contains 13 residues. CDR1 and CDR2 (germline): MNHEY, SMNVEV (reference sequence). Trimming removed 6 bases from V and 4 bases from J, with 12 bases in between. CDR3 residues: CASRTTAGTEAFF. For the CDR3, the DNA is TGTGCCAGCAGGACAACAGCGGGCACTGAAGCTTTCTTT.

The chain combines TRBV3-1 with TRBJ2-1; the match to TRBD2 covers 11 bases. The CDR3 is 16 amino acids. Germline V gives CDR1 LGHDT, CDR2 YNNKEL (reference sequence). J was trimmed by 8 bases and V by 3 bases; bases with no gene match: 9. Here the CDR3 DNA reads TGTGCCAGCAGCCATTATAGCGGGAGGGCCGACCATGAGCAGTTCTTC. Its protein is CASSHYSGRADHEQFF.

The V call is TRBV20-1, the J call TRBJ2-1, with TRBD2 matching over 9 bases. The germline gives CDR1 DFQATT, CDR2 SNEGSKA (reference sequence). The CDR3 contains 14 residues. With 3 bases clipped from V and 6 bases from J, the junction kept 6 bases outside the gene matches. The CDR3 protein is CSASLSGRINEQFF. In nucleotides, the CDR3 is TGCAGTGCTAGTCTGAGCGGGAGGATCAATGAGCAGTTCTTC.

This clonotype came up many times. The V and J genes are TRBV12-3 or TRBV12-4 and TRBJ2-7; the D is unclear. This CDR3 has 13 residues. Trimming stripped 5 bases from V and 3 bases from J, with 11 bases between. The CDR3 DNA reads TGTGCCAGCAGTCCCCGGGTCCTCTACGAGCAGTACTTC. Residues: CASSPRVLYEQYF.

The chain recombines TRBV5-1 with TRBJ2-1, with TRBD2 identical over 11 bases. The J call may be in error: the DNA end matches TRBJ2-7 better. This CDR3 is built from 18 residues. Germline CDR1 reads SGHRS; CDR2 reads YFSETQ. This CDR3 is CASSLEASGRNSYNEQYF. CDR3 nucleotide sequence: TGCGCCAGCAGCTTGGAGGCTAGCGGGAGGAATTCCTACAATGAGCAGTACTTC.

There are a few counts of this clonotype. The J gene is TRBJ1-2, the V gene TRBV7-9, with a possible D match to TRBD1 (5 bases). This CDR3 region has 13 residues. Trimming left V 6 bases short and J 1 base short, with 9 bases between. Germline V lookup: CDR1 SEHNR, CDR2 FQNEAQ (reference sequence). CDR3 in DNA: TGTGCCAGCAGGACCCAGGGTAACTATGGCTACACCTTC. Translation: CASRTQGNYGYTF.

In its sample, this clonotype was seen a few times. The chain combines TRBV7-2 with TRBJ2-7, with 8 positions matching TRBD1. The V gene end was trimmed by 5 bases and the J gene end by 2 bases; junction bases not matched to a gene: 8. This CDR3 is 15 amino acids long. CDR1 is SGHTA and CDR2 is FQGNSA in the germline V gene. CDR3 protein: CASSAGQGIPYEQYF. The CDR3 nucleotides are TGTGCCAGCAGCGCCGGACAGGGCATTCCCTACGAGCAGTACTTC.

The chain recombines TRBV20-1 with TRBJ2-5; perhaps TRBD1 as D (6 bases). Trimming cost V 3 bases and J 11 bases, with 19 bases left between them. The CDR3 sequence is 13 residues long. In germline, CDR1 is DFQATT, CDR2 SNEGSKA (reference sequence). CDR3 amino acids: CSASGGVIDEQYF. The CDR3 bases are TGCAGTGCTAGTGGGGGCGTAATCGATGAGCAGTACTTC.

CDR3 sequence: CSARGQGGEQYF. CDR3 sequence (DNA): TGCAGTGCCCGAGGGCAGGGAGGTGAGCAGTACTTC. The genes are TRBV20-1 and TRBJ2-7, with D possibly TRBD2 on 6 matching bases. CDR3 length: 12 residues. Germline lookup yields CDR1 DFQATT and CDR2 SNEGSKA (reference sequence). V was shortened by 6 bases and J by 7 bases, with 16 bases between the two germline ends.

There are a few counts of this clonotype. The rearrangement uses TRBV7-6 and TRBJ2-7; D may be TRBD2 (5 bases). This CDR3 has 18 residues. Per the germline V gene, CDR1 is SGHVS and CDR2 is FNYEAQ. Trimming took off 5 bases at V and 0 bases at J, with 23 bases between the two ends. DNA of the CDR3: TGTGCCAGCAGCACCGGCTTAGGTTACGGGGAACTCTCCTACGAGCAGTACTTC. Its translation: CASSTGLGYGELSYEQYF.

The V gene is TRBV20-1, the J gene TRBJ2-5; D possibly corresponds to TRBD2 (7 bases). The end of the DNA is better explained by TRBJ2-7, so the J call may be wrong. Germline loops: CDR1 DFQATT, CDR2 SNEGSKA (reference sequence). There are 12 residues in the CDR3. This CDR3 reads CSAGGQLSEQYF. In DNA, the CDR3 is TGCAGTGCCGGGGGGCAGCTTAGCGAGCAGTACTTC.

The chain employs TRBV28 and TRBJ1-2; D is ambiguous. CDR3 length: 13 residues. The germline CDR1 and CDR2 sequences are MDHEN and SYDVKM. Trimming removed 6 bases at V and 5 bases at J, with 13 bases between. The CDR3, as DNA: TGTGCCAGCAGCCCCCCCCGGGAATATGGCTACACCTTC. Its protein is CASSPPREYGYTF.

In the case of this clonotype: One junction end does not reproduce the germline sequence, and a read error may be involved. The chain recombines TRBV7-9 with TRBJ2-7, with TRBD2 matching over 13 bases. The germline CDR1 and CDR2 sequences are SEHNR and FQNEAQ (reference sequence). This CDR3 has 16 amino acids. The DNA for the CDR3 is TGTGTCAGCAGCTCCGCGGCACTAGCGGGAGGGAACGAGCGGTACTTC. Translating gives CVSSSAALAGGNERYF.

As regards this clonotype: Sequence at one end of the junction differs from germline and may be a read error. The V gene is TRBV9, the J gene TRBJ2-7; 11 bases agree with TRBD1. Germline lookup yields CDR1 SGDLS and CDR2 YYNGEE. This CDR3 has 14 residues. The DNA for the CDR3 is TGTGCCGGCAGCCCGGGACAGGGGGCCTACGAGCAGTACTTC. This sequence encodes CAGSPGQGAYEQYF. Full variable domain (outside the CDR3, taken from reference TRBV9 and TRBJ2-7): DSGVTQTPKHLITATGQRVTLRCSPRSGDLSVYWYQQSLDQGLQFLIQYYNGEERAKGNILERFSAQQFPDLHSELNLSSLELGDSALYFCAGSPGQGAYEQYFGPGTRLTVT.

The gene calls are TRBV12-3 or TRBV12-4 and TRBJ2-6; a weak D match, TRBD1 (6 bases). The CDR3 totals 15 residues. The ends were cut back, 10 bases at V and 4 bases at J, with 17 bases in the middle. The CDR3 protein is CATARYRAGANVLTF. The DNA for the CDR3 is TGTGCCACCGCACGATACAGGGCCGGGGCCAACGTCCTGACTTTC.

Regarding this clonotype: One junction end does not reproduce the germline sequence, and a read error may be involved. The chain is built from TRBV18 and TRBJ1-2; D may be TRBD1 (5 bases). This CDR3 contains 17 residues. Germline V CDR1 and CDR2: KGHSH, LQKENI. The CDR3 sequence is CASSPLPGPGTNYGYTF. For the CDR3, the DNA is TGTGCCAGCTCACCACTCCCGGGGCCTGGGACTAACTATGGCTACACCTTT.